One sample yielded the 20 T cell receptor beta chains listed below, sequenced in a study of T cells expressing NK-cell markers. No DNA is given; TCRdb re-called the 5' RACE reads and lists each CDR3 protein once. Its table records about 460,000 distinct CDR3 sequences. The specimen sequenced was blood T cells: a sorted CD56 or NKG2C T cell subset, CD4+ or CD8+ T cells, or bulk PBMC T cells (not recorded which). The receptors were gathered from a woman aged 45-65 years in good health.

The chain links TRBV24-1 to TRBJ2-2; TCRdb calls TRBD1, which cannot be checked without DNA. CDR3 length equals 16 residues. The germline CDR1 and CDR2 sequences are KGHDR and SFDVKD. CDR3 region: CATSAPEKASTGELFF.

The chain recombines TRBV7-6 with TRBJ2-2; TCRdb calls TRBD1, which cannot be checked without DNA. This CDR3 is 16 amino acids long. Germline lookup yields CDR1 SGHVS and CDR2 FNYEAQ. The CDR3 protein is CASSLSELPATGELFF.

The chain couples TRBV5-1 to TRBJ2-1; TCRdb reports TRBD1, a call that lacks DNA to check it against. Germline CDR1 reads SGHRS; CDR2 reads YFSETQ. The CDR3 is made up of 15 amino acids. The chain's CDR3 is CASRSVGHVYNEQFF. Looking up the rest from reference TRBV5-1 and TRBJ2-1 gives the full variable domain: KAGVTQTPRYLIKTRGQQVTLSCSPISGHRSVSWYQQTPGQGLQFLFEYFSETQRNKGNFPGRFSGRQFSNSRSEMNVSTLELGDSALYLCASRSVGHVYNEQFFGPGTRLTVL.

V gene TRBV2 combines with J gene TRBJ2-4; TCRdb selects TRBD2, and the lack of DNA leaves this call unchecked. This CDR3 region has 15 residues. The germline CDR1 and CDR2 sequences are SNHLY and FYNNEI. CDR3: CASSELGRASDIQYF.

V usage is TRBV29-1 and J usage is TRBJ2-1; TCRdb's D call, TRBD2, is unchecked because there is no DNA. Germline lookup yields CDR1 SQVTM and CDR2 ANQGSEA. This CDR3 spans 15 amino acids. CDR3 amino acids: CSGTLAGGLDNEQFF.

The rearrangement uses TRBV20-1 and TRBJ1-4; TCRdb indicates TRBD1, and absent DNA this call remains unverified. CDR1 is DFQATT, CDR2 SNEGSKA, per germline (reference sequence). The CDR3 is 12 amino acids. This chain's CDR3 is CSARGVSEKLFF.

CDR3 region: CSAGPSAKPYNEQFF. The chain recombines TRBV20-1 with TRBJ2-1; TCRdb's D gene call, TRBD2, goes unchecked for lack of DNA. In germline, CDR1 is DFQATT, CDR2 SNEGSKA (reference sequence). The CDR3 has 15 residues.

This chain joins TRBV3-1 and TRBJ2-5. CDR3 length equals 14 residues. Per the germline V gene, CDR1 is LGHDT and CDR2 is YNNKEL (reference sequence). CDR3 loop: CASSQGVGGSTQYF.

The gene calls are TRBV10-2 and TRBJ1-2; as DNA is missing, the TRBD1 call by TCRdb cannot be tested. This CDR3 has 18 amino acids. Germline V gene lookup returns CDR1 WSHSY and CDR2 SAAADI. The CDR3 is CASSETGGQGQAFYGYTF.

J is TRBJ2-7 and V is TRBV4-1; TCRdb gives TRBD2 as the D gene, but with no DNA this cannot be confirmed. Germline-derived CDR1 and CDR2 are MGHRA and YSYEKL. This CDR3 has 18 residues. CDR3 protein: CASSLGLAGTYTSYEQYF.

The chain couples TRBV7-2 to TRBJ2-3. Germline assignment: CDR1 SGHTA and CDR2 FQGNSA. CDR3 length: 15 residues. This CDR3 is CASSLVGSAVDTQYF. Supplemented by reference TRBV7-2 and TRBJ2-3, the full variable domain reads GAGVSQSPSNKVTEKGKDVELRCDPISGHTALYWYRQSLGQGLEFLIYFQGNSAPDKSGLPSDRFSAERTGGSVSTLTIQRTQQEDSAVYLCASSLVGSAVDTQYFGPGTRLTVL.

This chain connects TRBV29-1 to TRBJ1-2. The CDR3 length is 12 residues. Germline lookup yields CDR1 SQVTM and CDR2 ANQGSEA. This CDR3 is CSGKRVQDGYTF.

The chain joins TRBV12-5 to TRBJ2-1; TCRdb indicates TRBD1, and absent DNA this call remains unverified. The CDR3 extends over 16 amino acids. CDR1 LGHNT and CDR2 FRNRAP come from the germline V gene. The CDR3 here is CASGLSDRGRNNEQFF.

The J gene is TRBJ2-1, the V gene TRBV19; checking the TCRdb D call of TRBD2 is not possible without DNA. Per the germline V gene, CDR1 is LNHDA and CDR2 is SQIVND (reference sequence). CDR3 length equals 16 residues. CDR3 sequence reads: CASSSSLGNPYNEQFF.

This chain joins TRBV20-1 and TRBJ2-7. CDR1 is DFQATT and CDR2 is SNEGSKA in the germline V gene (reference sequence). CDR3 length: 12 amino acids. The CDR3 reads CSARDGRPEQYF.

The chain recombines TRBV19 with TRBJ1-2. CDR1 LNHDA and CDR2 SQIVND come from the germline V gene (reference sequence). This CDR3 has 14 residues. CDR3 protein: CASSILGIGYGYTF.

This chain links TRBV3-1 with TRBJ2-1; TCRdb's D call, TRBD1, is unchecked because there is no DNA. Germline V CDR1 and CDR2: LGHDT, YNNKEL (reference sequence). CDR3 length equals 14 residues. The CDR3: CASGGAGSYNEQFF.

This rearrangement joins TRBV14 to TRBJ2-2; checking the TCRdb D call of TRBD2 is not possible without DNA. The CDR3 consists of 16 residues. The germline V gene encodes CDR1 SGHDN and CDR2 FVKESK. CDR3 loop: CASSRDFSSSTGELFF.

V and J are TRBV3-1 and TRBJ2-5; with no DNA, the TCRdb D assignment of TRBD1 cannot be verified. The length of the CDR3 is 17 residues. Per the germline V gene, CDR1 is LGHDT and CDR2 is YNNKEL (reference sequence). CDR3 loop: CASSPGPGRSFEETQYF.

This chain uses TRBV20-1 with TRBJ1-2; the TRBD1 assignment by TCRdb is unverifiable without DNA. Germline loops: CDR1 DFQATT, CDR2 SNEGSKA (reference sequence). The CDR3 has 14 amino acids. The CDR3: CSARPGTGDYGYTF.